This T cell receptor beta chain emerged from a study of blood T cell repertoires in COVID-19. Study as a whole: Italy, Spain and the United States were the sources of the convalescent and acute COVID-19 samples. Sample material is recorded as cDNA or gDNA derived from T cells, B-cell-depleted T cells, or PBMCs.

Per germline, CDR1 MNHEY and CDR2 SMNVEV (reference sequence). The V and J ends lost 5 bases and 4 bases respectively, with 14 bases between them. The CDR3 is 15 amino acids. Under the authors' procedure: Estimated nucleated cell counts came from reference gene primer amplification. Measured with immunoSEQ multiplex PCR; TCRdb has only the in-frame clones, and not every one. That table supplies the V and J calls and clone size; D and trimming were determined from the DNA. The sample lists tens of thousands of clones; 88% were seen once. Sequencing was done on a sample of peripheral blood. The chain combines TRBV27 with TRBJ2-2, with TRBD1 as a possible D gene (6 bases). This sequence originates from a human donor in a cohort sampled during active COVID-19. This CDR3 reads CASSIDRSSTGELFF. CDR3 nucleotide sequence: TGTGCCAGCAGTATAGACAGGTCGTCCACCGGGGAGCTGTTTTTT.